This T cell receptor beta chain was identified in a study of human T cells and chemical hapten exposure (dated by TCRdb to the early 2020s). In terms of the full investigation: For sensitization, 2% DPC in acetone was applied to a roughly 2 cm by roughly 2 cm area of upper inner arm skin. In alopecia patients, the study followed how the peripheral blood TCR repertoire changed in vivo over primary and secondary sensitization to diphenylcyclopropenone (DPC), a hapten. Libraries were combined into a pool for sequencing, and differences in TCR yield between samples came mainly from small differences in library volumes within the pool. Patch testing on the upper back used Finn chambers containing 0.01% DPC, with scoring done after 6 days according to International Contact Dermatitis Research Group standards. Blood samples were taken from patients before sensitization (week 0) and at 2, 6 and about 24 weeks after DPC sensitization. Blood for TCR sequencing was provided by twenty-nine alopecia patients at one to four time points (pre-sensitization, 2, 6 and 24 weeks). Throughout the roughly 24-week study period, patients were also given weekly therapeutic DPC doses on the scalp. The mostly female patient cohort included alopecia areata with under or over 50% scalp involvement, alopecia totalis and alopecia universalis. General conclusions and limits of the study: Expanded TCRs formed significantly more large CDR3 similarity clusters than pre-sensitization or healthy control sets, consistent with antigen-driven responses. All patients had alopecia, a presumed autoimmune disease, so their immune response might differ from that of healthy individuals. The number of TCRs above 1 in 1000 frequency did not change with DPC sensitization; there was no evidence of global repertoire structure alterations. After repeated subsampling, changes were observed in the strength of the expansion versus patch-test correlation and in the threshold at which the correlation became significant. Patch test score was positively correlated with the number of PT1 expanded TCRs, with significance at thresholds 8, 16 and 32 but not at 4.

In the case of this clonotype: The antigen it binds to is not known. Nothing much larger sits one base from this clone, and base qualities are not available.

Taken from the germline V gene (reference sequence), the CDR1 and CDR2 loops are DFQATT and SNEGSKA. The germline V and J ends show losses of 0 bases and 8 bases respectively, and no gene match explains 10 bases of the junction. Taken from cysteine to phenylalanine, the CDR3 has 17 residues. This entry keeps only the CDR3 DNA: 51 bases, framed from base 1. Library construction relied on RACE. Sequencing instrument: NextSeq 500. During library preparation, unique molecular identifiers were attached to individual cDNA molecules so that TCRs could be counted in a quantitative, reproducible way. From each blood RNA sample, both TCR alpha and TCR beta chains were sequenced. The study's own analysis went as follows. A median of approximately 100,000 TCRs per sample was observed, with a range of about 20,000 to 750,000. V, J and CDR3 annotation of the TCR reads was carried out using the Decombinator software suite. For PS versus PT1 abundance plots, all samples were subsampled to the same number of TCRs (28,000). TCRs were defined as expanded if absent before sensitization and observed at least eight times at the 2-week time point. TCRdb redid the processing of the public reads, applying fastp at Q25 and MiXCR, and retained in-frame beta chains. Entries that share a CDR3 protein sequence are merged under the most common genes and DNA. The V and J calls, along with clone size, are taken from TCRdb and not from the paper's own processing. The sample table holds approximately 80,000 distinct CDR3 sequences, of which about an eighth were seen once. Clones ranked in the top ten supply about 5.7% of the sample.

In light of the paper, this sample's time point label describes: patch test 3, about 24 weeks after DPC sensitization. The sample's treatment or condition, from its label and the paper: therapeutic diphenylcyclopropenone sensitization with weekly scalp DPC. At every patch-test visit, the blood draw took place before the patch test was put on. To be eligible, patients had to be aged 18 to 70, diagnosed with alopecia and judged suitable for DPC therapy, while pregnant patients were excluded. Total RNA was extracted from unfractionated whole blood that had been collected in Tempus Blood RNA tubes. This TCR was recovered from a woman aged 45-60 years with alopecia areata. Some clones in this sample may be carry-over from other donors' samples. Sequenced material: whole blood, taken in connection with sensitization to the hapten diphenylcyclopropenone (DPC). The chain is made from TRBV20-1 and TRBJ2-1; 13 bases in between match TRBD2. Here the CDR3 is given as CSARDLEGLAGWDEQFF. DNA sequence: TGCAGTGCTAGAGATCTCGAGGGACTAGCGGGATGGGATGAGCAGTTCTTC.